These T cell receptor beta chains were read from a single sample in a study of blood T cell repertoires in COVID-19. TCRdb's copy holds only in-frame clones and misses some; the assay was immunoSEQ multiplex PCR. The table lists 150,000 to 200,000 clones, roughly nine tenths of them singletons. Sequenced sample: peripheral blood. The receptors here all came from a man in his 70s with active or convalescent COVID-19. The CDR3 runs from the conserved cysteine through the conserved F or W. D genes are given only for firm matches. Clone size is not always given. Where it is, it says once, few, many or a class for expanded clones.

len,abundance,v_gene,d_gene,j_gene,CDR3aa,CDR3nt
14,few,TRBV6-5,TRBD1,TRBJ1-4,CASSLRDSNEKLFF,TGTGCCAGCAGTCTCCGGGACAGCAATGAAAAACTGTTTTTT
13,-,TRBV2,TRBD1,TRBJ1-4,CASSGQGKEKLFF,TGTGCCAGCAGCGGACAGGGAAAAGAAAAACTGTTTTTT
14,-,TRBV4-3,-,TRBJ2-3,CASSQALGTDTQYF,TGCGCCAGCAGCCAAGCCCTAGGTACAGATACGCAGTATTTT
15,-,TRBV7-2,-,TRBJ2-3,CASSPMKALADTQYF,TGTGCCAGCAGCCCGATGAAGGCCCTAGCAGATACGCAGTATTTT
14,-,TRBV10-3,-,TRBJ2-2,CAISEAGNTGELFF,TGTGCCATCAGTGAAGCAGGGAACACCGGGGAGCTGTTTTTT
15,-,TRBV9,TRBD1,TRBJ2-1,CASSARQGGANEQFF,TGTGCCAGCAGCGCTAGACAGGGTGGGGCCAATGAGCAGTTCTTC
14,-,TRBV6-6,-,TRBJ2-7,CASSFTDTTYEQYF,TGTGCCAGCAGTTTTACGGACACCACCTACGAGCAGTACTTC
16,-,TRBV5-5,TRBD1,TRBJ1-2,CASSLLRDRSNYGYTF,TGTGCCAGCAGCTTGCTCCGGGACAGGAGTAACTATGGCTACACCTTC
13,-,TRBV19,-,TRBJ1-2,CASIGSWNYGYTF,TGTGCCAGTATCGGGAGTTGGAACTATGGCTACACCTTC
14,-,TRBV5-1,-,TRBJ2-5,CASSLVLVGETQYF,TGCGCCAGCAGCTTGGTGCTCGTCGGAGAGACCCAGTACTTC
15,-,TRBV18,TRBD2,TRBJ2-1,CASSPRLAGGYEQFF,TGTGCCAGCTCACCACGGCTAGCGGGAGGATATGAGCAGTTCTTC
16,few,TRBV5-1,-,TRBJ1-3,CASSLVGSPSGNTIYF,TGCGCCAGCAGCTTGGTGGGCAGCCCTTCTGGAAACACCATATATTTT
14,-,TRBV6-2/TRBV6-3,TRBD1,TRBJ1-1,CASSRQGSVTEAFF,TGTGCCAGCAGCCGACAGGGGAGTGTTACTGAAGCTTTCTTT
17,-,TRBV5-1,-,TRBJ2-3,CASSLRGASGSTDTQYF,TGCGCCAGCAGCTTGCGGGGGGCCAGCGGGAGCACAGATACGCAGTATTTT
16,-,TRBV5-1,TRBD2,TRBJ2-2,CASSWEAGGSTGELFF,TGCGCCAGCAGCTGGGAAGCGGGAGGTAGCACCGGGGAGCTGTTTTTT
14,-,TRBV25-1,TRBD2,TRBJ2-5,CASSEVSGSETQYF,TGTGCCAGCAGTGAAGTTAGCGGGAGTGAGACCCAGTACTTC
16,-,TRBV6-4,TRBD1,TRBJ1-1,CASRRFGQGLTTEAFF,TGTGCCAGCAGACGCTTCGGACAGGGACTAACCACTGAAGCTTTCTTT
15,-,TRBV11-3,TRBD1,TRBJ2-2,CASSRTGANTGELFF,TGTGCCAGCAGCCGGACAGGCGCGAACACCGGGGAGCTGTTTTTT
13,-,TRBV7-8,TRBD1,TRBJ1-2,CASSSDRGGGYTF,TGTGCCAGCAGCTCGGACAGGGGTGGAGGCTACACCTTC
15,-,TRBV18,TRBD1,TRBJ1-1,CASSRSTGDRTEAFF,TGTGCCAGCTCACGATCGACAGGGGATCGCACTGAAGCTTTCTTT
13,-,TRBV24-1,TRBD1,TRBJ1-1,CATRDTGDTEAFF,TGTGCCACCAGGGATACAGGGGACACTGAAGCTTTCTTT
13,-,TRBV28,TRBD2,TRBJ2-1,CASKLAQYNEQFF,TGTGCCAGCAAACTAGCGCAATACAATGAGCAGTTCTTC
13,-,TRBV25-1,-,TRBJ1-1,CASTPTGSTEAFF,TGTGCCAGCACCCCCACGGGATCAACTGAAGCTTTCTTT
14,-,TRBV2,TRBD1,TRBJ1-2,CASSSGQGSYGYTF,TGTGCCAGCAGTTCGGGACAGGGAAGCTATGGCTACACCTTC
15,-,TRBV7-2,TRBD2,TRBJ2-7,CASSPMGEREYEQYF,TGTGCCAGCAGCCCCATGGGGGAGCGGGAGTACGAGCAGTACTTC
18,-,TRBV7-8,TRBD1,TRBJ1-2,CASSSTRGQSLANYGYTF,TGTGCCAGCAGTTCAACTCGGGGACAGTCACTTGCTAACTATGGCTACACCTTC
15,once,TRBV5-5,TRBD1,TRBJ1-1,CASSEEGQGYTEAFF,TGTGCCAGCAGCGAGGAGGGACAGGGGTACACTGAAGCTTTCTTT
12,-,TRBV6-6,-,TRBJ2-1,CASSWGGDEQFF,TGTGCCAGCAGTTGGGGGGGCGATGAGCAGTTCTTC
13,-,TRBV14,TRBD2,TRBJ2-1,CASSQDLGGEQFF,TGTGCCAGCAGCCAAGACCTGGGGGGGGAGCAGTTCTTC
14,-,TRBV5-4,-,TRBJ1-1,CASSLEMGLRGTFF,TGTGCCAGCAGCTTGGAGATGGGGCTGCGTGGCACTTTCTTT
15,once,TRBV5-1,TRBD1,TRBJ2-7,CASSSGQGPSYEQYF,TGCGCCAGCAGCTCTGGACAGGGTCCCTCCTACGAGCAGTACTTC
14,once,TRBV5-1,-,TRBJ1-1,CASSSAGQNTEAFF,TGCGCCAGCAGTTCAGCAGGACAGAACACTGAAGCTTTCTTT
14,-,TRBV29-1,TRBD1,TRBJ2-5,CSVGGQGAGETQYF,TGCAGCGTTGGCGGGCAGGGGGCTGGGGAGACCCAGTACTTC
16,-,TRBV29-1,-,TRBJ1-2,CSVGAAGLGPTYGYTF,TGCAGCGTTGGGGCCGCTGGGTTGGGTCCTACCTATGGCTACACCTTC
13,many,TRBV5-1,-,TRBJ1-2,CASSPTANYGYTF,TGCGCCAGCAGCCCTACAGCTAACTATGGCTACACCTTC
15,-,TRBV5-5,-,TRBJ1-1,CASSSLQGRNTEAFF,TGTGCCAGCAGCTCGCTCCAGGGGCGGAACACTGAAGCTTTCTTT
14,-,TRBV29-1,-,TRBJ2-5,CSVEGTDHPRTQYF,TGCAGCGTTGAAGGGACAGACCACCCCCGGACCCAGTACTTC
15,once,TRBV10-2,-,TRBJ1-6,CASSESGRENSPLHF,TGCGCCAGCAGTGAGTCGGGCAGGGAAAATTCACCCCTCCACTTT
16,-,TRBV24-1,-,TRBJ2-1,CATSDQGTGHYNEQFF,TGTGCCACCAGTGATCAAGGGACTGGCCACTACAATGAGCAGTTCTTC
14,-,TRBV6-5,TRBD1,TRBJ2-7,CASTVGQGAREQYF,TGTGCCAGCACCGTAGGACAGGGGGCACGGGAGCAGTACTTC
13,-,TRBV5-5,-,TRBJ2-1,CASSLSRDHEQFF,TGTGCCAGCAGCTTGTCCAGGGATCATGAGCAGTTCTTC
15,-,TRBV19,-,TRBJ2-3,CASSNGQAAGDTQYF,TGTGCCAGTAGCAATGGACAGGCCGCGGGGGATACGCAGTATTTT
14,-,TRBV18,-,TRBJ2-1,CASSPVVRGNEQFF,TGTGCCAGCTCACCCGTCGTCAGGGGCAATGAGCAGTTCTTC
14,once,TRBV5-1,-,TRBJ2-2,CASSSGTNTGELFF,TGCGCCAGCAGCTCGGGAACGAACACCGGGGAGCTGTTTTTT
12,-,TRBV30,TRBD1,TRBJ1-2,CARETGPGGYTF,TGTGCCAGAGAGACAGGGCCGGGGGGCTACACCTTC
13,-,TRBV14,-,TRBJ1-2,CASSQNQGYGYTF,TGTGCCAGCAGCCAAAACCAGGGGTATGGCTACACCTTC
14,-,TRBV4-1,-,TRBJ2-1,CASSQDNRFSGQFF,TGCGCCAGCAGCCAAGATAATCGGTTTTCCGGGCAGTTCTTC
15,-,TRBV2,TRBD1,TRBJ1-6,CASSETGGENSPLHF,TGTGCCAGCAGTGAAACAGGGGGCGAAAATTCACCCCTCCACTTT
13,-,TRBV11-3,-,TRBJ1-1,CASSLEANTEAFF,TGTGCCAGCAGCTTAGAGGCGAACACTGAAGCTTTCTTT
13,once,TRBV2,TRBD1,TRBJ1-1,CASIGQGAPEAFF,TGTGCCAGCATAGGGCAGGGGGCTCCTGAAGCTTTCTTT
16,-,TRBV5-8,-,TRBJ1-3,CASSNKKGLRGNTIYF,TGTGCCAGCAGCAATAAAAAGGGACTTCGGGGAAACACCATATATTTT
15,-,TRBV6-5,TRBD1,TRBJ1-2,CASSLVPGTDYGYTF,TGTGCCAGCAGTCTAGTCCCAGGGACAGACTATGGCTACACCTTC
14,-,TRBV27,-,TRBJ2-3,CASSLGHRTDTQYF,TGTGCCAGCAGTTTGGGACACCGCACAGATACGCAGTATTTT